The rows below give T cell receptor beta chains drawn from one sample of a study of control samples from healthy donors and cancer patients. The method was immunoSEQ multiplex PCR; TCRdb's version includes in-frame clones alone and lacks a portion of them. The sample lists more than 75,000 clones; approximately 90% were seen once. Input material: PBMCs. The receptors here all came from a woman in her sixties with head and neck cancer. Each CDR3 is given with its conserved first and last residue. A D gene is named only where the DNA matches it firmly. Clone size, where shown, is once, few, many, or a class for clones that have expanded.

size	D	V	J	DNA	CDR3
-	-	TRBV5-4	TRBJ1-1	TGTGCCAGCAGCTTGGGAGGGGGGCAGCGGGCCTTGAACACTGAAGCTTTCTTT	CASSLGGGQRALNTEAFF
-	-	TRBV5-1	TRBJ1-6	TGCGCCAGCAGCTTGCTGATCTATAATTCACCCCTCCACTTT	CASSLLIYNSPLHF
-	-	TRBV29-1	TRBJ2-1	TGCAGCGTTCCCCGGGGCAATGAGCAGTTCTTC	CSVPRGNEQFF
-	TRBD2	TRBV6-2/TRBV6-3	TRBJ2-2	TGTGCCAGCAGTACGCCGGGACTAGCGGGAGTAGGCGGGGAGCTGTTTTTT	CASSTPGLAGVGGELFF
-	-	TRBV5-1	TRBJ1-4	TGCGCCAGCAGCCCCTGGAACGGACGTAATGAAAAACTGTTTTTT	CASSPWNGRNEKLFF
once	-	TRBV28	TRBJ1-1	TGTGCCAGCGGTTTTTTCACAGGCCCCGAGAACACTGAAGCTTTCTTT	CASGFFTGPENTEAFF
-	TRBD1	TRBV2	TRBJ2-1	TGTGCCAGCGCGGGACAGGGGGCGGATGAGCAGTTCTTC	CASAGQGADEQFF
-	TRBD2	TRBV7-8	TRBJ2-7	TGTGCCAGCAGCATCCTAGCGGGCCCCTCCTACGAGCAGTACTTC	CASSILAGPSYEQYF
-	-	TRBV12-3/TRBV12-4	TRBJ2-7	TGTGCCAGCAGTCCCCACTACGAGCAGTACTTC	CASSPHYEQYF
-	-	TRBV12-3/TRBV12-4	TRBJ2-1	TGTGCCAGCAGTTGGCTCAGCAATGAGCAGTTCTTC	CASSWLSNEQFF
-	TRBD1	TRBV5-1	TRBJ2-2	TGCGCCAGCAGCTTTGGACAGGTCAACACCGGGGAGCTGTTTTTT	CASSFGQVNTGELFF
-	-	TRBV5-6	TRBJ1-4	TGTGCCAGCAGCTTTTTTTCGGGGACACCTGCAACTAATGAAAAACTGTTTTTT	CASSFFSGTPATNEKLFF
once	-	TRBV30	TRBJ2-4	TGTGCCTGGAGCTGGGACTGGCAAAGCAAAAACATTCAGTACTTC	CAWSWDWQSKNIQYF
-	-	TRBV28	TRBJ2-7	TGTGCCAGCAGTGGGGGGATGTGGGTCTCCTACGAGCAGTACTTC	CASSGGMWVSYEQYF
-	-	TRBV24-1	TRBJ2-1	TGTGCCACCAGTGATTCTTGGACCAGCTCCTACAATGAGCAGTTCTTC	CATSDSWTSSYNEQFF
-	TRBD2	TRBV2	TRBJ2-1	TGTGCCAGCAGGTTGACTAGCGGGAACAACAATGAGCAGTTCTTC	CASRLTSGNNNEQFF
-	-	TRBV21-1	TRBJ1-1	TGTGCCAGCAGCAATAGGGAGCGTCGGCACGATCGCCGGTACACTGAAGCTTTCTTT	CASSNRERRHDRRYTEAFF
-	TRBD2	TRBV27	TRBJ2-1	TGTGCCAGCAGTGCGAGTAGCGGGAGGAATGAGCAGTTCTTC	CASSASSGRNEQFF
-	TRBD1	TRBV5-1	TRBJ1-3	TGCGCCAGCAGCACGGGACAGCCTCTAAACACCATATATTTT	CASSTGQPLNTIYF
-	-	TRBV9	TRBJ1-2	TGTGCCAGCAGCGTCGCCGGACAGAGCTCTATCGGCTACACCTTC	CASSVAGQSSIGYTF
-	-	TRBV12-3/TRBV12-4	TRBJ1-4	TGTGCCAGCAGTCCGGGTGAAAAACTGTTTTTT	CASSPGEKLFF
-	TRBD2	TRBV18	TRBJ2-1	TGTGCCAGCTCCCAGCGGGAGATCAGAAATGAGCAGTTCTTC	CASSQREIRNEQFF
once	-	TRBV14	TRBJ2-7	TGTGCCAGCAGAAACGGGAGCTCCTACGAGCAGTACTTC	CASRNGSSYEQYF
-	-	TRBV19	TRBJ2-2	TGTGCCAGTAGTATCCAACTAACGAACACCGGGGAGCTGTTTTTT	CASSIQLTNTGELFF
-	-	TRBV11-2	TRBJ1-2	TGTGCCAGCAGCTTAGACCGTACCTATGGCTACACCTTC	CASSLDRTYGYTF
-	TRBD1	TRBV5-6	TRBJ1-5	TGTGCCAGCAGCTTGTGGTCGGACAGGGACAATCAGCCCCAGCATTTT	CASSLWSDRDNQPQHF
-	-	TRBV4-1	TRBJ2-7	TGCGCCAGCAGCCAAGATTCATTAGGGATCGCCTACGAGCAGTACTTC	CASSQDSLGIAYEQYF
-	-	TRBV12-3/TRBV12-4	TRBJ1-2	TGTGCCAGCAGTTGGAGGACACATCTTGGCTACACCTTC	CASSWRTHLGYTF
-	TRBD1	TRBV5-1	TRBJ1-2	TGCGCCAGCAGCCCGGGGGACAGGTTGTATGGCTACACCTTC	CASSPGDRLYGYTF
few	-	TRBV6-4	TRBJ1-2	TGTGCCAGCAGTGACTCCGCCGGTGGCTACACCTTC	CASSDSAGGYTF
-	-	TRBV7-9	TRBJ1-1	TGTGCCAGGGGGGTCTATGTTGATTACACTGAAGCTTTCTTT	CARGVYVDYTEAFF
once	-	TRBV6-1	TRBJ1-3	TGTGCCAGCAGTGAAACCGACTCTGGAAACACCATATATTTT	CASSETDSGNTIYF
-	-	TRBV15	TRBJ2-7	TGTGCCACCAGCAGAGATAAGGGTAGGGAGCAGTACTTC	CATSRDKGREQYF
-	-	TRBV28	TRBJ2-4	TGTGCCAGCAAAGACATAGCCAAAAACATTCAGTACTTC	CASKDIAKNIQYF
-	-	TRBV3-1/TRBV3-2	TRBJ1-5	TGTGCCAGCAGCCAAGGGTCTGGGGACAATCAGCCCCAGCATTTT	CASSQGSGDNQPQHF
-	-	TRBV18	TRBJ1-1	TGTGCCAGCTCACCATATCCGACAGGGAACACTGAAGCTTTCTTT	CASSPYPTGNTEAFF
-	-	TRBV24-1	TRBJ2-5	TGTGCCAGCCAGGCCGCGGGACGGGAGACCCAGTACTTC	CASQAAGRETQYF
once	-	TRBV11-3	TRBJ2-1	TGTGCCAGCAGCTTATTTGGCGGAGACTACAATGAGCAGTTCTTC	CASSLFGGDYNEQFF
-	TRBD2	TRBV7-3	TRBJ2-7	TGTGCCAGCAGCAAGGGACTAGCGTACGAGCAGTACTTC	CASSKGLAYEQYF
once	TRBD1	TRBV19	TRBJ2-7	TGTGCCAGTAGCCAACCGGGACAGGGCCCCTACGAGCAGTACTTC	CASSQPGQGPYEQYF
-	-	TRBV7-2	TRBJ1-3	TGTGCCAGCAGCCTCAACTCTGGAAACACCATATATTTT	CASSLNSGNTIYF
-	-	TRBV5-5	TRBJ2-5	TGTGCCAGCAGCCGATCCAGGGGGGCCGGGGAGACCCAGTACTTC	CASSRSRGAGETQYF
once	-	TRBV5-5	TRBJ1-2	TGTGCCAGCGGGCAGACGGGCTACACCTTC	CASGQTGYTF